This T cell receptor (beta chain) was captured by sequencing in a study of OX40 agonist ivuxolimab in advanced cancers. Background on the whole study: Ivuxolimab was a fully human IgG2 agonistic monoclonal antibody targeting the costimulatory receptor OX40 (CD134). The point of sequencing TCRbeta in the periphery was to test whether ivuxolimab changed TCR sequence diversity and drove clonal T-cell expansion. A male proportion of almost 85% and a mean age of roughly 55 years, ranging from roughly 23 to 79, were recorded for the dose-escalation cohort. Of the 50 to 55 patients in dose escalation, 19 had hepatocellular carcinoma, roughly 15 had melanoma, 9 had renal cell carcinoma and 9 had head and neck cancer. Partial responses occurred in three dose-escalation patients, of whom one had hepatocellular carcinoma and two had cutaneous melanoma. Intravenous ivuxolimab was administered to patients every 2 weeks at six dose levels: 0.01, 0.1, 0.3, 1.5, 3 and 10 mg/kg. Patients were allowed to have had prior anti-PD-1, anti-PD-L1 or anti-CTLA-4 therapy, and approximately 37% of the dose-escalation patients had been treated with checkpoint inhibitors. The paper covers the monotherapy dose-escalation part of the phase I ivuxolimab trial, which included N ≈ 52 patients.

From the germline V gene, CDR1 is SGHTA and CDR2 is FQGTGA. Its CDR3 holds 15 amino acids, cysteine through phenylalanine. Only CDR3 DNA remains: 45 bases, in frame from the first base. Compared with germline, V lacks 5 bases and J lacks 9 bases; bases without a gene match: 13. General findings and caveats noted by the study authors: In the 0.1-3.0 mg/kg groups, partial responders had among the lowest normalized peripheral clonal expansion, particularly in CD8+ T cells. Antigen specificity was not determined for the clonally expanded peripheral T cells. On average, CD8+ T cells showed more expanded clones than CD4+ T cells after ivuxolimab. Low levels of normalized T-cell clonal expansion were also seen in some patients who did not respond. Clonal expansion of both CD4+ and CD8+ blood T cells was observed from baseline to week 6 at doses 0.1 to 3.0 mg/kg.

This clone has only one observation. Its antigen is currently not known. No qualities accompany the bases; no much larger clone lies one base away. For sequencing of the TCRbeta CDR3 region, genomic DNA was extracted from the sorted cells. The immunoSEQ Assay was used for sequencing of TCRbeta CDR3 regions. TCRdb provides this immuneACCESS table in a form limited to in-frame rearrangements. Some clones are lacking; in checked studies, under half of them reflect an unresolved V gene, and why the rest are absent is not known. This sample gives about 99,000 clones in total; around 96% of them show up just once. Roughly 2.1% of the sample is held by the ten biggest clonotypes. The trial excluded patients who had a history of autoimmune disease or who were on systemic immunosuppression. Peripheral blood for TCR sequencing was drawn from every dose cohort at baseline, at cycle 4 day 1 and at cycle 7 day 1. The samples were taken from a phase I, first-in-human, multicenter, open-label dose-escalation trial of ivuxolimab. Adults with locally advanced or metastatic head and neck squamous cell, hepatocellular, melanoma or renal cell carcinoma were enrolled in the trial. CD4+ and CD8+ T cells were sorted separately from peripheral blood before TCR sequencing.

The starting material was CD4+ or CD8+ T cells sorted from blood, obtained in a trial of the OX40 agonist ivuxolimab. The chain links TRBV7-3 with TRBJ2-1, and TRBD2 aligns with 7 junction nucleotides. The receptor was derived from an adult with an advanced solid tumor such as melanoma, head and neck, liver or kidney cancer. The encoded CDR3 is CASSPLGGGHGEQFF. At the DNA level, the sequence is TGTGCCAGCAGCCCTTTGGGGGGAGGGCACGGTGAGCAGTTCTTC.